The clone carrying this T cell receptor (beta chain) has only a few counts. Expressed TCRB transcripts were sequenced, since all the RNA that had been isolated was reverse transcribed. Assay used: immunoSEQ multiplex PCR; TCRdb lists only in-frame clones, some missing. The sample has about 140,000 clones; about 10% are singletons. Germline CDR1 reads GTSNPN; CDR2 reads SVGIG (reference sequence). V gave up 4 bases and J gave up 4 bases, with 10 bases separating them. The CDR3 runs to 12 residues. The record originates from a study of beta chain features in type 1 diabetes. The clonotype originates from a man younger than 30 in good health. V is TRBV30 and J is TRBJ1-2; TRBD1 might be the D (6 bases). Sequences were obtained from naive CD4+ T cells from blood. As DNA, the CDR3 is TGTGCCTGGAATGGACAGCGCTATGGCTACACCTTC. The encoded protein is CAWNGQRYGYTF.